The 26 T cell receptor beta chains below come from one sample, sequenced in a study of vaccination and CD4 T cells after COVID-19. Antigen specificity for these receptors is unknown. Sequencing of the DNA from cultured CD4+ T cells was carried out with the Oncomine TCR Beta short-read assay. From the PCR reads, TCRdb called clonotypes with MiXCR, one entry per CDR3 protein. The top ten hold approximately 18% of the sample, which has roughly 12,000 distinct CDR3 sequences, roughly two fifths seen once. Treatment specified: approximately 9-day PBMC culture with coronavirus spike peptide pools or control peptides (ViraFEST assay). Input material: cultured CD4+ T cells from blood. The receptors were gathered from a human donor with COVID-19.

This clonotype was detected once. The chain links TRBV2 to TRBJ2-7; D may match TRBD1 or TRBD2 (5 bases each). V was pared by 5 bases and J by 0 bases, with 14 bases between. In germline, CDR1 is SNHLY, CDR2 FYNNEI. This CDR3 contains 15 residues. The CDR3 spells CASSPRGRNSYEQYF. In DNA, the CDR3 is TGTGCCAGCAGTCCTAGGGGACGGAACTCCTACGAGCAGTACTTC.

This clonotype was counted only a few times. The genes are TRBV20-1 and TRBJ1-3; no clear D gene. Germline V gives CDR1 DFQATT, CDR2 SNEGSKA (reference sequence). V gave up 0 bases and J gave up 0 bases, with 9 bases separating them. CDR3 length equals 15 residues. The CDR3 region has the DNA TGCAGTGCTAGAGATCGTACTGTCTCTGGAAACACCATATATTTT. It specifies CSARDRTVSGNTIYF.

The V call is TRBV30, the J call TRBJ1-1; D unclear. The V gene's germline CDR1 is GTSNPN and CDR2 SVGIG (reference sequence). The CDR3 runs to 13 residues. V gave up 3 bases and J gave up 5 bases, with 13 bases separating them. This CDR3 is CAWSQTGWTEAFF. CDR3 DNA sequence: TGTGCCTGGAGCCAAACGGGGTGGACTGAAGCTTTCTTT.

The chain has TRBV18 and TRBJ1-6; 9 bases agree with TRBD1. The CDR3 is 17 amino acids. Germline CDR1 and CDR2: KGHSH and LQKENI. V was clipped by 2 bases and J by 7 bases; unmatched bases: 9. The CDR3 region has the DNA TGTGCCAGCTCACCATCGAACAGGGGGCGTGAAAATTCACCCCTCCACTTT. Protein sequence: CASSPSNRGRENSPLHF.

This sequence joins TRBV5-5 and TRBJ1-2, with D possibly TRBD1 on 5 matching bases. With 4 bases removed from V and 5 bases from J, the gap between germline ends came to 18 bases. CDR3 size: 15 residues. Germline V CDR1 and CDR2: SGHKS, YYEKEE (reference sequence). CDR3 region: CASSAGRVGGYGYTF. The CDR3 DNA is TGTGCCAGCAGCGCGGGACGCGTGGGGGGGTATGGCTACACCTTC. Full variable domain (rest looked up from reference TRBV5-5 and TRBJ1-2): DAGVTQSPTHLIKTRGQQVTLRCSPISGHKSVSWYQQVLGQGPQFIFQYYEKEERGRGNFPDRFSARQFPNYSSELNVNALLLGDSALYLCASSAGRVGGYGYTFGSGTRLTVV.

By share, this clonotype counts as hyperexpanded. The gene calls are TRBV20-1 and TRBJ2-5, with 10 bases lining up with TRBD2. CDR3 length: 13 residues. The germline V gene encodes CDR1 DFQATT and CDR2 SNEGSKA (reference sequence). V trimming: 5 bases; J trimming: 6 bases; junction bases outside the gene matches: 6. The CDR3 DNA reads TGCAGTGCTTTACCGGGACTAGCGAAGACCCAGTACTTC. This translates into CSALPGLAKTQYF.

This clonotype was seen a handful of times. The V gene is TRBV20-1, the J gene TRBJ2-5; D unclear. Looked up from germline, CDR1 is DFQATT and CDR2 is SNEGSKA (reference sequence). The CDR3 totals 9 residues. The V gene lost 6 bases and the J gene lost 4 bases, with 3 bases spanning the gap. Here the CDR3 DNA reads TGCAGTGCCCCAGAGACCCAGTACTTC. Protein sequence: CSAPETQYF.

The genes are TRBV7-2 and TRBJ1-6; D gene uncertain. Trimming pared 1 base from V and 7 bases from J, leaving 14 bases between. CDR3 length: 16 residues. Germline V gives CDR1 SGHTA, CDR2 FQGNSA. CDR3 region: CASSLVRGSPNSPLHF. For the CDR3, the DNA is TGTGCCAGCAGCTTAGTTAGAGGCAGTCCCAATTCACCCCTCCACTTT.

The gene calls are TRBV2 and TRBJ1-6; D perhaps matches TRBD1 (6 bases). This CDR3 has 14 residues. The V and J ends lost 5 bases and 5 bases respectively, with 10 bases between them. The germline V gene encodes CDR1 SNHLY and CDR2 FYNNEI. CDR3 in amino acids: CASSTGSHNSPLHF. CDR3 nucleotides: TGTGCCAGCAGTACAGGGTCGCATAATTCACCCCTCCACTTT.

In its sample, this clonotype was seen a few times. V usage is TRBV20-1 and J usage is TRBJ1-2; D not certain. CDR1 and CDR2 from the germline V gene are DFQATT and SNEGSKA (reference sequence). This CDR3 contains 11 residues. The V end was cut by 0 bases, the J end by 6 bases, with 5 bases between. The CDR3 nucleotides read TGCAGTGCTAGAGATATCAATGGCTACACCTTC. It yields the protein CSARDINGYTF.

The chain combines TRBV20-1 with TRBJ2-3; D unresolved. CDR1 DFQATT and CDR2 SNEGSKA come from the germline V gene (reference sequence). This CDR3 is built from 14 residues. Trimming took 3 bases from V and 6 from J, leaving 16 bases between them. CDR3 region: CSASGSALGDTQYF. Written as DNA, the CDR3 is TGCAGTGCTAGTGGGTCAGCGTTGGGCGATACGCAGTATTTT.

The V gene is TRBV4-3, the J gene TRBJ1-2; 7 bases align to TRBD1. Germline V CDR1 and CDR2: LGHNA, YSLEER. V lost 3 bases to trimming and J lost 8 bases; unmatched junction nucleotides: 6. The CDR3 length is 13 residues. CDR3 DNA sequence: TGCGCCAGCAGCCAGTCGAGACAGGGCGGCTACACCTTC. This codes for CASSQSRQGGYTF.

The chain links TRBV27 to TRBJ1-1; the match to TRBD1 covers 10 bases. V lost 0 bases to trimming and J lost 6 bases; unmatched junction nucleotides: 4. The length of the CDR3 is 15 residues. Germline loops: CDR1 MNHEY, CDR2 SMNVEV (reference sequence). The CDR3 DNA reads TGTGCCAGCAGTTTATCTTGGGACAGGGGTTCTGAAGCTTTCTTT. Protein product: CASSLSWDRGSEAFF.

The rearrangement links TRBV10-1 to TRBJ2-5, with TRBD2 matching 7 bases. Germline CDR1 reads WNHNN; CDR2 reads SYGVQD (reference sequence). The CDR3 consists of 14 residues. The junction had 9 bases not matched to a gene; V was cut back by 8 bases and J by 3 bases. CDR3 nucleotide sequence: TGCGCCAGCCGGCGAGGGACTACGAAAGAGACCCAGTACTTC. Translating gives CASRRGTTKETQYF.

The rearrangement uses TRBV2 and TRBJ1-2; D possibly corresponds to TRBD1 (5 bases). The V end was cut by 7 bases, the J end by 6 bases, with 18 bases between. The CDR3 is 14 residues long. Looked up from germline, CDR1 is SNHLY and CDR2 is FYNNEI. This CDR3 reads CASTGVRREHGYTF. Written as DNA, the CDR3 is TGTGCCAGCACCGGGGTCCGCAGGGAGCATGGCTACACCTTC.

Within the sample, this clonotype is large. The chain joins TRBV6-1 to TRBJ2-2; TRBD1 aligns across 7 bases. The CDR3 is 15 residues long. Germline loops: CDR1 MNHNS, CDR2 SASEGT. V was pared by 6 bases and J by 1 base, with 5 bases of the junction left unmatched. Here the CDR3 reads CASRTGQQNTGELFF. CDR3 sequence (DNA): TGTGCCAGCAGAACGGGACAGCAGAACACCGGGGAGCTGTTTTTT.

The chain carries TRBV15 and TRBJ2-1, with 9 bases lining up with TRBD2. The CDR3 runs 17 residues. Germline CDR1 and CDR2: LNHNV and YYDKDF (reference sequence). V trimming: 1 base; J trimming: 5 bases; junction bases outside the gene matches: 9. The CDR3 DNA follows: TGTGCCACCAGCAGAGGCCGCTTAGCGGGGGCCAACAATGAGCAGTTCTTC. Its translation is CATSRGRLAGANNEQFF.

This clonotype was detected only once. The gene calls are TRBV4-1 and TRBJ2-7; a weak D match, TRBD2 (5 bases). The CDR3 is 13 residues long. From germline, CDR1 is MGHRA and CDR2 YSYEKL. V gave up 11 bases and J gave up 0 bases, with 14 bases separating them. CDR3 sequence reads: CAGGGRLSYEQYF. In nucleotides, the CDR3 is TGCGCCGGCGGAGGACGCCTCTCCTACGAGCAGTACTTC.

The chain joins TRBV7-9 to TRBJ1-3; D remains ambiguous. Germline V gene data show CDR1 as SEHNR and CDR2 as FQNEAQ (reference sequence). CDR3 length: 16 residues. V was shortened by 0 bases and J by 0 bases, with 9 bases between the two germline ends. The CDR3 coding sequence is TGTGCCAGCAGCTTAGCCGTCTCGAGCTCTGGAAACACCATATATTTT. It encodes CASSLAVSSSGNTIYF.

The chain recombines TRBV20-1 with TRBJ2-2; the D gene could be TRBD1 or TRBD2 (6 bases each). This CDR3 is 14 amino acids long. V was clipped by 5 bases and J by 6 bases, with 16 bases between them. Germline assignment: CDR1 DFQATT and CDR2 SNEGSKA (reference sequence). The CDR3 DNA sequence: TGCAGTGCTCGGCCCCGGGGGCCGGCCGGGGAGCTGTTTTTT. It encodes CSARPRGPAGELFF.

There are a few counts of this clonotype. The gene calls are TRBV12-3 or TRBV12-4 and TRBJ1-2, with D maybe TRBD1 (5 bases). The CDR3 totals 12 residues. V was clipped by 10 bases and J by 5 bases, with 14 bases between them. CDR3 in amino acids: CATPSGTYGYTF. CDR3 in DNA: TGTGCCACCCCGTCCGGGACGTATGGCTACACCTTC.

This chain uses TRBV20-1 with TRBJ2-7; D ambiguous. The J call may be faulty, since TRBJ2-5 better matches the DNA end. The germline CDR1 and CDR2 sequences are DFQATT and SNEGSKA (reference sequence). The CDR3 runs to 10 residues. CDR3 protein: CSARGETQYF. The CDR3 nucleotides read TGCAGTGCTAGAGGGGAGACCCAGTACTTC.

This sequence joins TRBV29-1 and TRBJ1-1; the D gene is possibly TRBD1 (6 bases). Deletions cut 7 bases from V and 12 bases from J, with 15 bases between. Per the germline V gene, CDR1 is SQVTM and CDR2 is ANQGSEA. The CDR3 extends over 10 amino acids. The CDR3 loop is CSALLRGPFF. CDR3 DNA sequence: TGCAGCGCCCTCCTCCGGGGGCCTTTCTTT.

The gene calls are TRBV6-1 and TRBJ2-7; TRBD1 aligns across 8 bases. The germline gives CDR1 MNHNS, CDR2 SASEGT. V shed 6 bases, J shed 6 bases, and the junction held 1 base outside the gene matches. The CDR3 extends over 11 amino acids. The CDR3 region is CASSTGGEQYF. The DNA of the CDR3 is TGTGCCAGCAGCACAGGGGGCGAGCAGTACTTC.

This chain links TRBV28 with TRBJ1-2, with 8 bases matching TRBD1. This CDR3 has 16 amino acids. The trim removed 4 bases at V and 13 bases at J, leaving 20 bases unmatched. Germline CDR1 is MDHEN and CDR2 is SYDVKM. The CDR3 region has the DNA TGTGCCAGCAGTTCCGGGAGTGGGACAGGCGTTTATGTGGGCACCTTC. Protein: CASSSGSGTGVYVGTF.

The CDR3 coding sequence is TGTGCCACCAGTGAGGGGACTAGAGGGCCCTACAATGAGCAGTTCTTC. Protein sequence: CATSEGTRGPYNEQFF. The genes are TRBV24-1 and TRBJ2-1; 8 nucleotides match TRBD2. Losses at the gene ends were 4 bases for V and 2 bases for J; bases not matched to a gene: 6. CDR1 and CDR2 (germline): KGHDR, SFDVKD. CDR3 length: 16 amino acids.